This T cell receptor beta chain stems from a study of blood T cells in healthy people across ages. The V end was cut by 2 bases, the J end by 7 bases, with 14 bases between. There are 14 residues in the CDR3. Germline CDR1 is MNHNS and CDR2 is SASEGT. A sample-barcoded 5' primer and a J-beta primer mix were used in a second PCR of roughly 7 to 11 cycles. TCRdb re-called the 5' RACE reads with MiXCR, one entry per CDR3 protein. The repertoire has more than 650,000 distinct CDR3 sequences, about a fifth of them found once; the top ten carry about 22%. Drawn from each donor were roughly 9.4 milliliters of peripheral blood.

The chain combines TRBV6-1 with TRBJ1-1; D unclear. The clonotype was recovered from a man between 65 and 85 years old in good health. What was sequenced was blood. Here the CDR3 DNA reads TGTGCCAGCAGTGAAACCTTGGGTGTGGGTGAAGCTTTCTTT. It codes for CASSETLGVGEAFF.